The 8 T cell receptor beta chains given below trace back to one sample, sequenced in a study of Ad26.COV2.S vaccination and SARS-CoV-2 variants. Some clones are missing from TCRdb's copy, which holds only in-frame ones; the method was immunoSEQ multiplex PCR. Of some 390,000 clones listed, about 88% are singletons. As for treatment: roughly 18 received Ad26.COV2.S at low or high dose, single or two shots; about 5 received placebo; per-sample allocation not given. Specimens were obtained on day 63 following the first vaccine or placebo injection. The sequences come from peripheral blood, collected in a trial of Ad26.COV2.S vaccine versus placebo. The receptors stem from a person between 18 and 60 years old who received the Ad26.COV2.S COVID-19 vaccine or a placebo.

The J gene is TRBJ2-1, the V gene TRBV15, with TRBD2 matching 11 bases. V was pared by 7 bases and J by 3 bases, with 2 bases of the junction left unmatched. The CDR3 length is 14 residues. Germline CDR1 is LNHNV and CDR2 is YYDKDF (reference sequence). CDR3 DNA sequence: TGTGCCACCAAGCTAGCGGGGGGCTACAATGAGCAGTTCTTC. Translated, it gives CATKLAGGYNEQFF.

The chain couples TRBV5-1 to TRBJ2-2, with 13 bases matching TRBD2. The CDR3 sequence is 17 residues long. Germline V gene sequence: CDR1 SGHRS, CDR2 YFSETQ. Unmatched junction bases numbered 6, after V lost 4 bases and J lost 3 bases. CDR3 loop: CASSPSGLAGHTGELFF. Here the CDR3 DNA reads TGCGCCAGCAGCCCCTCGGGACTAGCGGGGCACACCGGGGAGCTGTTTTTT.

The CDR3 reads CASSLGGSEEKLFF. In DNA, the CDR3 is TGTGCCAGCAGCTTGGGGGGTTCCGAAGAAAAACTGTTTTTT. This chain links TRBV7-6 with TRBJ1-4, with a weak D call TRBD1 (5 bases). Germline CDR1 is SGHVS and CDR2 is FNYEAQ. V shed 3 bases and J shed 8 bases, with 13 bases lying between them. This CDR3 contains 14 residues.

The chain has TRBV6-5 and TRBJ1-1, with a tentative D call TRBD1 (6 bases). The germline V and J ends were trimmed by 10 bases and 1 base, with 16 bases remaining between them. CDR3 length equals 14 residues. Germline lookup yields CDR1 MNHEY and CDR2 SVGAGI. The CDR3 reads CATQKGGWNTEAFF. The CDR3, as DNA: TGTGCCACCCAGAAGGGGGGATGGAACACTGAAGCTTTCTTT.

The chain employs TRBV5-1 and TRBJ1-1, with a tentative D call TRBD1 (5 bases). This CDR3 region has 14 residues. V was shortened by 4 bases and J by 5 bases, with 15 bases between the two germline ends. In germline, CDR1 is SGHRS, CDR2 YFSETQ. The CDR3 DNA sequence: TGCGCCAGCAGCGGGCAGGCCGGGGCGACTGAAGCTTTCTTT. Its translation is CASSGQAGATEAFF. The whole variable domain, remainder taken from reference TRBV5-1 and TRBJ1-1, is KAGVTQTPRYLIKTRGQQVTLSCSPISGHRSVSWYQQTPGQGLQFLFEYFSETQRNKGNFPGRFSGRQFSNSRSEMNVSTLELGDSALYLCASSGQAGATEAFFGQGTRLTVV.

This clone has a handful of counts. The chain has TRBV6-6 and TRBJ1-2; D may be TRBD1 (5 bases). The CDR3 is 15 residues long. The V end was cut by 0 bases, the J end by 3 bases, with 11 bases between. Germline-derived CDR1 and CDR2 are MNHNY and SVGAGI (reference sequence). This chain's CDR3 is CASSYSRGSDYGYTF. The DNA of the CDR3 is TGTGCCAGCAGTTACTCGAGGGGCTCGGACTATGGCTACACCTTC.

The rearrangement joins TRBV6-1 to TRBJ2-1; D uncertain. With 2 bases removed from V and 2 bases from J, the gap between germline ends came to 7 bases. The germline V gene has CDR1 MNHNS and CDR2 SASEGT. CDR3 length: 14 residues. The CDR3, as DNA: TGTGCCAGCAGTGAATGGGCAGCCTACAATGAGCAGTTCTTC. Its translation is CASSEWAAYNEQFF.

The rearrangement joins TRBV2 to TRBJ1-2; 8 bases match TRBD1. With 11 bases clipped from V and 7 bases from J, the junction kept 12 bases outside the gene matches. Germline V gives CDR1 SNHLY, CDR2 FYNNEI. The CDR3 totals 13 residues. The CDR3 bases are TGTGCCTCACGGCTCCAGGGGGCTGGTGGCTACACCTTC. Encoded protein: CASRLQGAGGYTF.